The T cell receptor beta chain under discussion was sequenced for a study of follicular helper T cells after annual influenza vaccination. Study-level information: Some donors were sampled over the 2013-2014, 2014-2015 and 2015-2016 vaccinations. Study observations and caveats: Most later recoveries of Day 7 ICOS+CD38+ clones were ICOS-CD38- cTfh. ICOS+CD38+ cTfh clonality tracked population frequency, and its change tracked circulating plasmablast change.

Concerning this clone: The antigen remains undetermined.

Time point of the sample: 2015-2016 season, pre-vaccination. Between about 35 and 110 mL of blood was drawn per time point. Using immunoSEQ multiplex PCR, the repertoire was profiled, and TCRdb retains in-frame clones only, with some absent. In the table there are 9,000 to 10,000 clones, approximately 90% of which are singletons. V lost 2 bases and J lost 1, with 13 bases in between. CDR1 is SGHAT and CDR2 is FQNNGV in the germline V gene. This CDR3 has 16 residues. This sequence originates from an adult who received the influenza vaccine. The sequenced sample was CXCR5+ CD38- circulating T follicular helper cells from blood, obtained on the day of influenza vaccination. Described subset: circulating Tfh, non-naive CD4+CXCR5+PD-1+ (ICOS+CD38+ or ICOS-CD38-). The chain carries TRBV11-2 and TRBJ2-3; D gene ambiguous. CDR3 DNA: TGTGCCAGCAGCTTAAACCGGGCCCTAGGCACAGATACGCAGTATTTT. Amino acids: CASSLNRALGTDTQYF. Looking up the rest from reference TRBV11-2 and TRBJ2-3 gives the full variable domain: EAGVAQSPRYKIIEKRQSVAFWCNPISGHATLYWYQQILGQGPKLLIQFQNNGVVDDSQLPKDRFSAERLKGVDSTLKIQPAKLEDSAVYLCASSLNRALGTDTQYFGPGTRLTVL.